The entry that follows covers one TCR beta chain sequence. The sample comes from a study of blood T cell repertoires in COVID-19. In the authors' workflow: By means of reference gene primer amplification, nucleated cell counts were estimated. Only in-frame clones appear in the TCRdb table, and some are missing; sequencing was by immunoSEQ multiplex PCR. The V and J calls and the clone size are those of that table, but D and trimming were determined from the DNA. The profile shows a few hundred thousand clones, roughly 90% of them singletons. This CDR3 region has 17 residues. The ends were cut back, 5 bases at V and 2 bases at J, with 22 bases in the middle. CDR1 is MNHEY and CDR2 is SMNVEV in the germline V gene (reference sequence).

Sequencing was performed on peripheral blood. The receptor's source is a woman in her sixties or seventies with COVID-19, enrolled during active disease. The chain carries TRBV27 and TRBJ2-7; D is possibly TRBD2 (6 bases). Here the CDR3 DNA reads TGTGCCAGCAGTAAATCTACGGGGGTTCTTTCCCCCTACGAGCAGTACTTC. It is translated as CASSKSTGVLSPYEQYF.